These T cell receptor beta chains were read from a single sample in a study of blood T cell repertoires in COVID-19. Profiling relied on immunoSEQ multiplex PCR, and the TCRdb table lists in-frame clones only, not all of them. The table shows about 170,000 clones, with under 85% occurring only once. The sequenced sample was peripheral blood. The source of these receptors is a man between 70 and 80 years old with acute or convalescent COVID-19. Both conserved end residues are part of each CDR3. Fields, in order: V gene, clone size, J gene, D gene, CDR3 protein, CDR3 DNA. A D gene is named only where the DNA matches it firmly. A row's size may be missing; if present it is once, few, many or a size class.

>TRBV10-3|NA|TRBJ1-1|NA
CAIGWREGDTEAFF
TGTGCCATCGGTTGGAGGGAAGGGGACACTGAAGCTTTCTTT
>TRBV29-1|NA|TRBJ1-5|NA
CSVDLEGPNQPQHF
TGCAGCGTTGATTTGGAGGGCCCCAATCAGCCCCAGCATTTT
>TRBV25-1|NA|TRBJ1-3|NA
CASSPGGTGNTIYF
TGTGCCAGCAGCCCGGGAGGGACTGGAAACACCATATATTTT
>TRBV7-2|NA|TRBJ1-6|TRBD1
CASSLDRGYNSPLHF
TGTGCCAGCAGCTTAGACAGGGGCTATAATTCACCCCTCCACTTT
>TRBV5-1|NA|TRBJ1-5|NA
CASSQWPGDQPQHF
TGCGCCAGCAGCCAGTGGCCAGGGGATCAGCCCCAGCATTTT
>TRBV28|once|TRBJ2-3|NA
CASSLLLSIRVTTDTQYF
TGTGCCAGCAGTTTGTTGCTTTCAATCAGGGTTACAACAGATACGCAGTATTTT
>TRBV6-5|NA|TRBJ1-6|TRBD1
CASSYGTGFTSPLHF
TGTGCCAGCAGTTACGGGACAGGGTTTACTTCACCCCTCCACTTT
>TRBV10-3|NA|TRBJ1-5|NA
CAISRQVSNQPQHF
TGTGCCATCTCGCGACAGGTGAGCAATCAGCCCCAGCATTTT
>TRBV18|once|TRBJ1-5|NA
CASSPDSSNQPQHF
TGTGCCAGCTCCCCGGACAGTAGCAATCAGCCCCAGCATTTT
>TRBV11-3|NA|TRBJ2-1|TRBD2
CASREREGEYNEQFF
TGTGCCAGCAGGGAGCGGGAGGGGGAGTACAATGAGCAGTTCTTC
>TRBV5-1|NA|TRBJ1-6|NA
CASSLAASGSNSPLHF
TGCGCCAGCAGCTTGGCGGCCTCCGGGAGTAATTCACCCCTCCACTTT
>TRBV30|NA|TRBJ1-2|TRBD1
CAWSKGTGQYGYTF
TGTGCCTGGAGTAAAGGGACAGGGCAATATGGCTACACCTTC
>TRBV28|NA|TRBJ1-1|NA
CASSLGVLLGSAFF
TGTGCCAGCAGTTTGGGCGTCCTGCTCGGCTCAGCTTTCTTT
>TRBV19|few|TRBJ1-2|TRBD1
CASRPDRVRGYTF
TGTGCCAGTAGACCCGACAGGGTACGAGGCTACACCTTC
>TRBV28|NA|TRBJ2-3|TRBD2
CASSLAGVADTQYF
TGTGCCAGCAGTTTAGCGGGAGTGGCAGATACGCAGTATTTT
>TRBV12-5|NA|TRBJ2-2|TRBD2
CASGLDSGGDTGELFF
TGTGCTAGTGGTTTGGATAGCGGGGGCGACACCGGGGAGCTGTTTTTT
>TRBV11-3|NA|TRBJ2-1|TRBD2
CASSPRTSGLHNEQFF
TGTGCCAGCAGCCCAAGGACTAGCGGGCTCCACAATGAGCAGTTCTTC
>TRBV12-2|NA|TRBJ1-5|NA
CASRFQGHQPQHF
TGTGCAAGTCGCTTCCAGGGTCATCAGCCCCAGCATTTT
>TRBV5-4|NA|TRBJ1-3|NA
CASSSFTQGGNTIYF
TGTGCCAGCAGCTCGTTCACCCAGGGCGGAAACACCATATATTTT
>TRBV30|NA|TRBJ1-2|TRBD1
CAWNQGADGYTF
TGTGCCTGGAACCAGGGGGCAGATGGCTACACCTTC
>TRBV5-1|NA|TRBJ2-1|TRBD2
CASSPSGGVSYNEQFF
TGCGCCAGCAGCCCTAGCGGGGGGGTATCCTACAATGAGCAGTTCTTC
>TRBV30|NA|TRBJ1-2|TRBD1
CAWSIGQGIYGYTF
TGTGCCTGGAGTATTGGACAGGGAATCTATGGCTACACCTTC
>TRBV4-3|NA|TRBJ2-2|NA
CASSQDFGTAANGELFF
TGCGCCAGCAGCCAAGATTTTGGAACCGCGGCAAACGGGGAGCTGTTTTTT
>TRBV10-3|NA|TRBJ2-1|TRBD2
CAIRDSGGSYNEQFF
TGTGCCATCAGGGATAGCGGGGGTTCCTACAATGAGCAGTTCTTC
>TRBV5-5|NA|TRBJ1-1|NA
CASRLQGSNTEAFF
TGTGCCAGCAGACTACAGGGATCGAACACTGAAGCTTTCTTT
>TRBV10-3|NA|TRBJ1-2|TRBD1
CAISGTGDMWGYTF
TGTGCCATCAGTGGGACAGGGGACATGTGGGGCTACACCTTC
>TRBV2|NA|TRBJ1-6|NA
CASSERGGYNSPLHF
TGTGCCAGCAGTGAAAGAGGGGGCTATAATTCACCCCTCCACTTT
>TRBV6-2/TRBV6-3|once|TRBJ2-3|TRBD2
CASSYIGLAGGTDTQYF
TGTGCCAGCAGTTACATCGGACTAGCGGGAGGGACAGATACGCAGTATTTT
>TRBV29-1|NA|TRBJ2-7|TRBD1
CSGGMTGTAEQYF
TGCAGCGGTGGAATGACAGGGACGGCCGAGCAGTACTTC
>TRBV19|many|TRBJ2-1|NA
CASGHKQFF
TGTGCCAGCGGACATAAGCAGTTCTTC
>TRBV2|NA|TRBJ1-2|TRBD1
CASRNSDRAYGYTF
TGTGCCAGCAGGAACTCGGACAGGGCTTATGGCTACACCTTC
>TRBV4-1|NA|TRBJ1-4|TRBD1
CASSHWTGGTGTNEKLFF
TGCGCCAGCAGCCATTGGACAGGGGGCACAGGGACTAATGAAAAACTGTTTTTT
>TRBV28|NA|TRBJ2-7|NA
CASSLDGRAYEQYF
TGTGCCAGCAGTTTGGATGGCAGGGCCTACGAGCAGTACTTC
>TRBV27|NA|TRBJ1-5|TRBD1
CASGTGTGKHQPQHF
TGTGCCAGCGGAACCGGGACAGGCAAGCACCAGCCCCAGCATTTT
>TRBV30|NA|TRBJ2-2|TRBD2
CAWSRGTSLRGELFF
TGTGCCTGGAGTCGGGGGACTAGTCTTCGGGGGGAGCTGTTTTTT
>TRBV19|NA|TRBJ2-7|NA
CASSIYSGFSYEQYF
TGTGCCAGTAGTATCTATAGCGGATTCTCCTACGAGCAGTACTTC
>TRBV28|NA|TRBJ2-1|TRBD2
CASSLAGGPGNEQFF
TGTGCCAGCAGTTTAGCGGGAGGGCCGGGAAATGAGCAGTTCTTC
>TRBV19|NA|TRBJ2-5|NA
CASSSFSAGQETQYF
TGTGCCAGTAGTAGTTTTTCCGCAGGGCAAGAGACCCAGTACTTC
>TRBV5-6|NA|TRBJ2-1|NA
CASSLVAGPHYNEQFF
TGTGCCAGCAGCTTGGTTGCGGGACCACATTACAATGAGCAGTTCTTC
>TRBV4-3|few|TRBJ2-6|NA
CASSHGGPLGGANVLTF
TGCGCCAGCAGCCATGGCGGCCCCCTCGGCGGGGCCAACGTCCTGACTTTC
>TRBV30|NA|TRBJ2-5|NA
CAWSVMGLQETQYF
TGTGCCTGGAGTGTAATGGGGCTCCAAGAGACCCAGTACTTC
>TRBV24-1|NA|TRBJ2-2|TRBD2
CATSASGGQGTGELFF
TGTGCCACCAGTGCTAGCGGGGGGCAGGGGACCGGGGAGCTGTTTTTT
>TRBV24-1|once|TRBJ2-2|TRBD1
CATSESGQRNTGELFF
TGTGCCACCAGTGAGTCGGGACAGAGAAACACCGGGGAGCTGTTTTTT
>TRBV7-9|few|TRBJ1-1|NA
CASSLGLDRTEAFF
TGTGCCAGCAGCTTAGGTCTTGACAGAACTGAAGCTTTCTTT
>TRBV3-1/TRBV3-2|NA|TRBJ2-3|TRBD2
CASSRGLAGGTDTQYF
TGTGCCAGCAGCCGAGGACTAGCGGGGGGAACGGATACGCAGTATTTT
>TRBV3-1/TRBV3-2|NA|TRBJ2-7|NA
CASSQDWTRDEQYF
TGTGCCAGCAGCCAAGATTGGACGAGGGACGAGCAGTACTTC
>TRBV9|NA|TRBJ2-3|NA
CASSVAGADTQYF
TGTGCCAGCAGCGTAGCGGGAGCCGATACGCAGTATTTT